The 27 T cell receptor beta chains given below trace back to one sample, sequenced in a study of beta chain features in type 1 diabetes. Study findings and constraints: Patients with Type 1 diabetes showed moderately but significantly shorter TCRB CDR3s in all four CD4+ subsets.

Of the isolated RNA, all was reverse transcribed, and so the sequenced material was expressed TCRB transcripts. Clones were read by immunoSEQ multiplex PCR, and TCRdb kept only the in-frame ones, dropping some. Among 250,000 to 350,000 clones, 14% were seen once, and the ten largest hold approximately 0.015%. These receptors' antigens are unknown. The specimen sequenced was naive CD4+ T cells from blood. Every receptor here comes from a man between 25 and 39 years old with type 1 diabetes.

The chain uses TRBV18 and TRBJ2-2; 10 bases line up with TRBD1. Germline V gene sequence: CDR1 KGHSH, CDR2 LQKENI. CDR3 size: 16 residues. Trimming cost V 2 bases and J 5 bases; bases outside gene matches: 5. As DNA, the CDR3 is TGTGCCAGCTCACCAACGATGGGACAGGGGACCGGGGAGCTGTTTTTT. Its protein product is CASSPTMGQGTGELFF.

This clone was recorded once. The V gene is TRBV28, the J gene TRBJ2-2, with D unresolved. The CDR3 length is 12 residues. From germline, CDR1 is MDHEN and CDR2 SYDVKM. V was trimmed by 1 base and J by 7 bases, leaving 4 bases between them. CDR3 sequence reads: CASSLYYGELFF. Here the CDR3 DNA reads TGTGCCAGCAGTTTATATTACGGGGAGCTGTTTTTT.

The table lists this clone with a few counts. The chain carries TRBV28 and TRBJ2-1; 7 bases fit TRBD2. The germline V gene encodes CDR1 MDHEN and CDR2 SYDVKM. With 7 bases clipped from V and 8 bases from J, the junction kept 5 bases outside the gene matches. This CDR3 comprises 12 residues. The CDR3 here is CASTLGGYEQFF. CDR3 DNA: TGTGCCAGCACCTTGGGAGGGTATGAGCAGTTCTTC.

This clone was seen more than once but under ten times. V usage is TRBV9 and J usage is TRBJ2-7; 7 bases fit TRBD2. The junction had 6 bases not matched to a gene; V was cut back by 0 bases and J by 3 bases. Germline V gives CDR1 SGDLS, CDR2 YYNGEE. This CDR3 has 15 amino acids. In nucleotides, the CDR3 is TGTGCCAGCAGCGTAGGGGGGGGAACGGGCTACGAGCAGTACTTC. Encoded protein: CASSVGGGTGYEQYF.

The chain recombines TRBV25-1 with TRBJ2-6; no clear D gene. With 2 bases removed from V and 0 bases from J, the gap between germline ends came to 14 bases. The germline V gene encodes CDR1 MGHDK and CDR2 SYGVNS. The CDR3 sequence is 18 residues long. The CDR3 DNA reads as TGTGCCAGCAGTGAAGTACGCGGAGCAGACTCTGGGGCCAACGTCCTGACTTTC. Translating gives CASSEVRGADSGANVLTF.

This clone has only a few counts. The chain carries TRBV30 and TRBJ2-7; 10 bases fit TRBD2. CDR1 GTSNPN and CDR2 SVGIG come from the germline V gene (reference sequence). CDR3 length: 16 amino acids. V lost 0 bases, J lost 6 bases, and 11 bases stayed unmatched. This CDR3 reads CAWSVASGGFVVEQYF. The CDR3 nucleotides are TGTGCCTGGAGTGTCGCTAGCGGGGGATTTGTTGTCGAGCAGTACTTC.

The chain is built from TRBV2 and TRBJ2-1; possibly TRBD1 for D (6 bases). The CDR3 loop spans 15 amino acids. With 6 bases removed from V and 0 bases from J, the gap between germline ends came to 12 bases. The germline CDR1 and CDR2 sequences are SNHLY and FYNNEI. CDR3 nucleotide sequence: TGTGCCAGCAGGAGCAGGGGAAGCTCCTACAATGAGCAGTTCTTC. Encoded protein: CASRSRGSSYNEQFF. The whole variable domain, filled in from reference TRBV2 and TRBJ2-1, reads EPEVTQTPSHQVTQMGQEVILRCVPISNHLYFYWYRQILGQKVEFLVSFYNNEISEKSEIFDDQFSVERPDGSNFTLKIRSTKLEDSAMYFCASRSRGSSYNEQFFGPGTRLTVL.

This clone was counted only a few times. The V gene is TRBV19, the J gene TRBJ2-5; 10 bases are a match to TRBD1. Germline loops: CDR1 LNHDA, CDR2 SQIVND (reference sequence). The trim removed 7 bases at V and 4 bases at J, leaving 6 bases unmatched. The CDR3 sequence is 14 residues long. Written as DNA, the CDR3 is TGTGCCAGTAAACCGGGACAGGGGAGAGAGACCCAGTACTTC. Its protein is CASKPGQGRETQYF.

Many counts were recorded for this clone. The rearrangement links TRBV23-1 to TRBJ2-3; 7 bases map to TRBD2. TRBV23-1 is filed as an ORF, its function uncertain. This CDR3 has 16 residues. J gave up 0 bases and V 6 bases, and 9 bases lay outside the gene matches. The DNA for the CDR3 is TGCGCCAGCAGCCCTCGACCAGCGGGAAGCACAGATACGCAGTATTTT. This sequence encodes CASSPRPAGSTDTQYF.

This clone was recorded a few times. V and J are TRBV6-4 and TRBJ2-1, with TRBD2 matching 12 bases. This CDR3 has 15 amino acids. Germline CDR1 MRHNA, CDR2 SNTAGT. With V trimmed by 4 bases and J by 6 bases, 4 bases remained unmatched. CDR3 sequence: CASSAASGRANEQFF. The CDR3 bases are TGTGCCAGCAGTGCGGCTAGCGGGAGGGCCAATGAGCAGTTCTTC.

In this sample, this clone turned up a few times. This CDR3 reads CASSLRQGRTGELFF. CDR3 sequence (DNA): TGTGCCAGCAGCCTTCGACAGGGGCGCACCGGGGAGCTGTTTTTT. The chain has TRBV14 and TRBJ2-2, with 8 bases matching TRBD1. The CDR3 loop spans 15 amino acids. Trimming at V came to 4 bases and at J to 4 bases, leaving 5 bases not matched to a gene. Germline V gene sequence: CDR1 SGHDN, CDR2 FVKESK.

The CDR3 DNA follows: TGTGCCAGCAGTATCCGACAGGGAAGCCAGCCCCAGCATTTT. Translating gives CASSIRQGSQPQHF. The rearrangement links TRBV6-5 to TRBJ1-5, with 7 bases fitting TRBD1. The CDR3 totals 14 residues. The junction had 8 bases not matched to a gene; V was cut back by 5 bases and J by 7 bases. Germline-derived CDR1 and CDR2 are MNHEY and SVGAGI.

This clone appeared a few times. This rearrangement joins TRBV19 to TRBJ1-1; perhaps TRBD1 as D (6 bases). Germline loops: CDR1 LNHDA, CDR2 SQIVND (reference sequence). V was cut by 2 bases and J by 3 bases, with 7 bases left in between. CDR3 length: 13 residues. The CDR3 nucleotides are TGTGCCAGTAGTATAACAGGGCACACTGAAGCTTTCTTT. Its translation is CASSITGHTEAFF.

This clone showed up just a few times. CDR3 sequence: CASTRGRSNTQYF. In DNA, the CDR3 is TGTGCCAGCACCAGGGGAAGGTCTAATACGCAGTATTTT. The chain couples TRBV6-1 to TRBJ2-3; D might be TRBD1 (6 bases). This CDR3 has 13 amino acids. Germline assignment: CDR1 MNHNS and CDR2 SASEGT. V was clipped by 7 bases and J by 7 bases, with 15 bases between them.

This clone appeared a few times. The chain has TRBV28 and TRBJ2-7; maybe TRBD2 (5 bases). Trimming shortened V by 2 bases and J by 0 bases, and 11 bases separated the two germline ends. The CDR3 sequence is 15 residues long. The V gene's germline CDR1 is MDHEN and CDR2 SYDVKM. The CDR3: CASSLSPRVSYEQYF. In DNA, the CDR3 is TGTGCCAGCAGTTTAAGTCCGCGGGTCTCCTACGAGCAGTACTTC.

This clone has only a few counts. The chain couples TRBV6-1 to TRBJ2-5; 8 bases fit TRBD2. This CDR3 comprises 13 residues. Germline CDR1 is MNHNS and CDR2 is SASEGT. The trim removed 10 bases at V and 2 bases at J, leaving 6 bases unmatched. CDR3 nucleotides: TGTGCCACCGATAGCGGGACTCAAGAGACCCAGTACTTC. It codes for CATDSGTQETQYF.

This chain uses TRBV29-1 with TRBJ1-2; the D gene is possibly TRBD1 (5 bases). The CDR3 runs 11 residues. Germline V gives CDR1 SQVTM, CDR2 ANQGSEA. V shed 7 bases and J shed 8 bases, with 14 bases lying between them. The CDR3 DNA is TGCAGCGCACAGGTTTTTGACGGCTACACCTTC. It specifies CSAQVFDGYTF.

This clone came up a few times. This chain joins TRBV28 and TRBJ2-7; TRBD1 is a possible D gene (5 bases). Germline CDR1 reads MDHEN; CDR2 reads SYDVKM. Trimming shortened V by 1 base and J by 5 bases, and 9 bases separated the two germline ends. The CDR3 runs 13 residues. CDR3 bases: TGTGCCAGCAGTTTATTCGACAGTCACGAGCAGTACTTC. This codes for CASSLFDSHEQYF.

The CDR3 loop is CASSGTGGGETQYF. The CDR3 DNA follows: TGTGCCAGCAGTGGGACAGGGGGCGGGGAGACCCAGTACTTC. This chain links TRBV2 with TRBJ2-5; TRBD1 matches at 11 bases. Unmatched junction bases numbered 3, after V lost 4 bases and J lost 5 bases. The CDR3 has 14 residues. Looked up from germline, CDR1 is SNHLY and CDR2 is FYNNEI.

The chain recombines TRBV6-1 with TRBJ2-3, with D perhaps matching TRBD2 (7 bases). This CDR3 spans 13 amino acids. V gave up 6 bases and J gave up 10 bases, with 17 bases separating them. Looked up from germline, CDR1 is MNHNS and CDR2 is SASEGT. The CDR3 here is CASSPEGGAAQYF. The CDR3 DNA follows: TGTGCCAGCAGCCCTGAAGGGGGGGCTGCGCAGTATTTT.

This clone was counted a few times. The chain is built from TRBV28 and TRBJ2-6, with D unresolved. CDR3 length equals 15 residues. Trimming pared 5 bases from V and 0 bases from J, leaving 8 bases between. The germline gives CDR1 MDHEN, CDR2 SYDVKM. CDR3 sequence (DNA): TGTGCCAGCAGTCCCCTCAGCTCTGGGGCCAACGTCCTGACTTTC. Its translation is CASSPLSSGANVLTF.

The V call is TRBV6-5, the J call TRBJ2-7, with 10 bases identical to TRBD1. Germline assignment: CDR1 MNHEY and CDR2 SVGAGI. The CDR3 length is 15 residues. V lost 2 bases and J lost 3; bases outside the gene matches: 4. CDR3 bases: TGTGCCAGCAGTTACGGGGGACAGGGGTTCTACGAGCAGTACTTC. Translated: CASSYGGQGFYEQYF.

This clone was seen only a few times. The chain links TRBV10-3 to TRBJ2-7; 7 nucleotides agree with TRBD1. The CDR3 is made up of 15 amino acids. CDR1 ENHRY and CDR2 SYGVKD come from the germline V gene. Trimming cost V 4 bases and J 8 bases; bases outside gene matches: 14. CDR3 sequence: CAISALTGTLSQQYF. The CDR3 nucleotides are TGTGCCATCAGTGCCCTGACAGGGACCCTGAGTCAGCAGTACTTC.

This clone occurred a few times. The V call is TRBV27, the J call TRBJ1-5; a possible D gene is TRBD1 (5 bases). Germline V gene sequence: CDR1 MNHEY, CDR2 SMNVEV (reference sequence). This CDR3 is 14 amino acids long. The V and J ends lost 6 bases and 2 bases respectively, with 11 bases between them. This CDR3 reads CASSSRGGNQPQHF. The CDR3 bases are TGTGCCAGCAGCTCCCGGGGGGGCAATCAGCCCCAGCATTTT.

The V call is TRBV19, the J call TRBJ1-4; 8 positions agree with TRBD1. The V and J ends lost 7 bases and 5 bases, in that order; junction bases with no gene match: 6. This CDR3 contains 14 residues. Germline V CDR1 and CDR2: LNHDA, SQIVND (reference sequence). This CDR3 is CASKPRDRNEKLFF. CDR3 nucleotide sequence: TGTGCCAGTAAGCCCCGGGACAGGAATGAAAAACTGTTTTTT. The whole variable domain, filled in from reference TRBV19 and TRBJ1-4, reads DGGITQSPKYLFRKEGQNVTLSCEQNLNHDAMYWYRQDPGQGLRLIYYSQIVNDFQKGDIAEGYSVSREKKESFPLTVTSAQKNPTAFYLCASKPRDRNEKLFFGSGTQLSVL.

CDR3 region: CASSWDRNQPQHF. The CDR3 DNA follows: TGTGCCAGCAGCTGGGACAGAAATCAGCCCCAGCATTTT. This chain joins TRBV7-3 and TRBJ1-5; 7 bases are a match to TRBD1. The V gene's germline CDR1 is SGHTA and CDR2 FQGTGA. Unmatched junction bases numbered 1, after V lost 4 bases and J lost 4 bases. This CDR3 contains 13 residues.

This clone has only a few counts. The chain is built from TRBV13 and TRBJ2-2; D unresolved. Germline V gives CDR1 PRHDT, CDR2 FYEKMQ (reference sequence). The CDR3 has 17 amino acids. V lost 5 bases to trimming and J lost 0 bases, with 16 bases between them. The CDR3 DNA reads TGTGCCAGCAGCCCTTACCGGAGTACTACGAACACCGGGGAGCTGTTTTTT. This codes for CASSPYRSTTNTGELFF.